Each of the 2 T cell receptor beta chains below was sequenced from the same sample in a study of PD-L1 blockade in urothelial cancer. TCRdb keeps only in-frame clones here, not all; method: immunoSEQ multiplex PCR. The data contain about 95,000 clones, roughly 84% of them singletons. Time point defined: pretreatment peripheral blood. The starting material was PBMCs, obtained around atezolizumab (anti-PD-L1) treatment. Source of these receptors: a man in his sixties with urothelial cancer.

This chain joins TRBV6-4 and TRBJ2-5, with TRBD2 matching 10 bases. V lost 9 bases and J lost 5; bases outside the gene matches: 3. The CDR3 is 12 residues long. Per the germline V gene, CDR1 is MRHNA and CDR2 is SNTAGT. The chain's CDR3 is CARKRGGETQYF. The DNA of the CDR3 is TGTGCCAGAAAGCGGGGGGGGGAGACCCAGTACTTC.

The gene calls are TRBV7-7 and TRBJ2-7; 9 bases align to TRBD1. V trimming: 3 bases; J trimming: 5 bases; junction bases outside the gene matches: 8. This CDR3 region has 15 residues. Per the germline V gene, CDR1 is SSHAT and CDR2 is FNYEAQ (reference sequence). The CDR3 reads CASSFSRDRENEQYF. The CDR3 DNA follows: TGTGCCAGCAGCTTCAGCCGGGACAGGGAAAACGAGCAGTACTTC.